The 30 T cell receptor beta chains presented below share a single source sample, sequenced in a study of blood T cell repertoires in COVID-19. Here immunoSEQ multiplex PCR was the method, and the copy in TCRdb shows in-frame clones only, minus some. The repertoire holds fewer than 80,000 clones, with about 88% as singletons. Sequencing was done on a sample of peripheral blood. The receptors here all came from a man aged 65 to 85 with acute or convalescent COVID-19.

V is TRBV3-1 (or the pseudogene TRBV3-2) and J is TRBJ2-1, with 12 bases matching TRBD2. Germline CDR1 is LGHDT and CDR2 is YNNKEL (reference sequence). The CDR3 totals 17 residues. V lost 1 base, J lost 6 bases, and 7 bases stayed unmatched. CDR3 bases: TGTGCCAGCAGCCAAGGTAGACTAGCGGGAGCCTCCAATGAGCAGTTCTTC. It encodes CASSQGRLAGASNEQFF.

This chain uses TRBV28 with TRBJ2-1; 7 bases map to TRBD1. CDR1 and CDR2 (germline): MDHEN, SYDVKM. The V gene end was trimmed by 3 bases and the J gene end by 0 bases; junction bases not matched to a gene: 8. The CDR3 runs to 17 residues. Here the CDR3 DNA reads TGTGCCAGCAGTTTGTTACAGGGGATGAGCTCCTACAATGAGCAGTTCTTC. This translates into CASSLLQGMSSYNEQFF.

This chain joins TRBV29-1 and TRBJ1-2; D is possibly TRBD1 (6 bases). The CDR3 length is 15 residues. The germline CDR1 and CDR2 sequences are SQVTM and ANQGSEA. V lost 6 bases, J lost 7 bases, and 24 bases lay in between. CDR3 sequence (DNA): TGCAGCGTGGGAGGGGGTTTACGGAGACAGGCTGGCTACACCTTC. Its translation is CSVGGGLRRQAGYTF.

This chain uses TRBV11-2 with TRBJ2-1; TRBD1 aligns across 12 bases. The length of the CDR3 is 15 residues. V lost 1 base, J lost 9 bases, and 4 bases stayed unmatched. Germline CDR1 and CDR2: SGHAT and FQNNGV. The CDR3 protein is CASSLARDRGREQFF. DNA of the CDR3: TGTGCCAGCAGCTTAGCACGGGACAGGGGGCGTGAGCAGTTCTTC. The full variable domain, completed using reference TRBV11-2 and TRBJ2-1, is EAGVAQSPRYKIIEKRQSVAFWCNPISGHATLYWYQQILGQGPKLLIQFQNNGVVDDSQLPKDRFSAERLKGVDSTLKIQPAKLEDSAVYLCASSLARDRGREQFFGPGTRLTVL.

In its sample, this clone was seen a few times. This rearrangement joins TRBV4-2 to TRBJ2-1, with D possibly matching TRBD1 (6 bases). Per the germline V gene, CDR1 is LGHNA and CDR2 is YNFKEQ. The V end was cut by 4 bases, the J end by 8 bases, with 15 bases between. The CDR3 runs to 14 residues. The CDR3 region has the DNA TGTGCCAGCAGCCTTGACTTAACAGGGTATGAGCAGTTCTTC. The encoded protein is CASSLDLTGYEQFF.

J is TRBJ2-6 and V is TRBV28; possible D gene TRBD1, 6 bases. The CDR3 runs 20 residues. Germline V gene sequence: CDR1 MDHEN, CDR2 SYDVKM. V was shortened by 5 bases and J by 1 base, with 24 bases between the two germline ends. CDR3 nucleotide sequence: TGTGCCAGCAGTCTCCCCCGGGACACGAACAAGCCTTCTGGGGCCAACGTCCTGACTTTC. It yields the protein CASSLPRDTNKPSGANVLTF.

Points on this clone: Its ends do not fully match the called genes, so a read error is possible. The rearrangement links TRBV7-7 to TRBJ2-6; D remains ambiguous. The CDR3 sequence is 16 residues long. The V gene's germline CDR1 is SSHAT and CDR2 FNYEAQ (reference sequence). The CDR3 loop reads CASSFSRCALANVLTF. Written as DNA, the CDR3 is TGTGCTAGCAGCTTTAGTAGATGTGCTTTGGCCAACGTCCTGACTTTC.

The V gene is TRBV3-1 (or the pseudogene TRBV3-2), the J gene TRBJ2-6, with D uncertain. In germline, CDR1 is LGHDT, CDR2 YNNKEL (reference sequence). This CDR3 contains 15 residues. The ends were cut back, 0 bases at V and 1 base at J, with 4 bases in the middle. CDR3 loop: CASSQDYSGANVLTF. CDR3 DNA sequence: TGTGCCAGCAGCCAAGACTATTCTGGGGCCAACGTCCTGACTTTC.

DNA for the CDR3: TGTGCCAGCCTTATAGCATCTACGCAGTATTTT. The encoded protein is CASLIASTQYF. The chain combines TRBV2 with TRBJ2-3; D is unresolved. CDR1 SNHLY and CDR2 FYNNEI come from the germline V gene. V was trimmed by 8 bases and J by 8 bases, leaving 11 bases between them. The CDR3 consists of 11 residues.

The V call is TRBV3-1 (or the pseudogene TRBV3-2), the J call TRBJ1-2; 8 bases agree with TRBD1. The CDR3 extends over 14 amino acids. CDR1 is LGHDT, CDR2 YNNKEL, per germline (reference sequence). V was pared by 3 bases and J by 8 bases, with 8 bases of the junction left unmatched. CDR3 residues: CASSHLQGAGGYTF. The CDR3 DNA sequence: TGTGCCAGCAGCCACCTGCAGGGGGCGGGCGGCTACACCTTC.

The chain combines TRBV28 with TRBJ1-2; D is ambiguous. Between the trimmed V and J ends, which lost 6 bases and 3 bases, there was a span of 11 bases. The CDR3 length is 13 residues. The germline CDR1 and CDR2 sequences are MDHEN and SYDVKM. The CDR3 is CASSFPGDYGYTF. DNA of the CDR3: TGTGCCAGCAGCTTTCCCGGGGACTATGGCTACACCTTC.

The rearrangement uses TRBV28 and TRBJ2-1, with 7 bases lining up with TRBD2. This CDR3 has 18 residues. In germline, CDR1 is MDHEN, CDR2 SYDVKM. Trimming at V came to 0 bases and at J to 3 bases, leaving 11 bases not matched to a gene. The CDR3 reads CASSLWEAREGDYNEQFF. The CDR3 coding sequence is TGTGCCAGCAGTTTATGGGAGGCCAGGGAGGGCGACTACAATGAGCAGTTCTTC.

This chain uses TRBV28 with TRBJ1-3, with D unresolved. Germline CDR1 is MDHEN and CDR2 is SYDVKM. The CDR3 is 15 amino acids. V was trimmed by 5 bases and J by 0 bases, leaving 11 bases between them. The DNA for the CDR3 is TGTGCCAGCAGTCCCCGATCAGTCTCTGGAAACACCATATATTTT. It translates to CASSPRSVSGNTIYF. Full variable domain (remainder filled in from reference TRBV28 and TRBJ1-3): DVKVTQSSRYLVKRTGEKVFLECVQDMDHENMFWYRQDPGLGLRLIYFSYDVKMKEKGDIPEGYSVSREKKERFSLILESASTNQTSMYLCASSPRSVSGNTIYFGEGSWLTVV.

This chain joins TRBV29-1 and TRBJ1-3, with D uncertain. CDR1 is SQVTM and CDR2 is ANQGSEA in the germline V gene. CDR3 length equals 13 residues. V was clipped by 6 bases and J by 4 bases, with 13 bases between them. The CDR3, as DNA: TGCAGCGTGGATCTTGGGCAGGGAAACACCATATATTTT. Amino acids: CSVDLGQGNTIYF.

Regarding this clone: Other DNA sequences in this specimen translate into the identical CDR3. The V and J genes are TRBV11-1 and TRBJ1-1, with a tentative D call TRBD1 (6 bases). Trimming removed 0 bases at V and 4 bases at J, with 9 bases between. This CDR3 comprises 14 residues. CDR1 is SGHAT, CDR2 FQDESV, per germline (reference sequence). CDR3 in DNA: TGTGCCAGCAGCTTAGCGGGGGCCGGCACTGAAGCTTTCTTT. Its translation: CASSLAGAGTEAFF. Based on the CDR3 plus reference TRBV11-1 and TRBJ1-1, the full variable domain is EAEVAQSPRYKITEKSQAVAFWCDPISGHATLYWYRQILGQGPELLVQFQDESVVDDSQLPKDRFSAERLKGVDSTLKIQPAELGDSAMYLCASSLAGAGTEAFFGQGTRLTVV.

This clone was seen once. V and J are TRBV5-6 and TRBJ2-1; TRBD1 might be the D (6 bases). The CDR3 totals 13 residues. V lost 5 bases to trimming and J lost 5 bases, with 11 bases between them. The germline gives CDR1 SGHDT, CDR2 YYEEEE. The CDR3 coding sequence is TGTGCCAGCAGATATACAGGGAACAATGAGCAGTTCTTC. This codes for CASRYTGNNEQFF.

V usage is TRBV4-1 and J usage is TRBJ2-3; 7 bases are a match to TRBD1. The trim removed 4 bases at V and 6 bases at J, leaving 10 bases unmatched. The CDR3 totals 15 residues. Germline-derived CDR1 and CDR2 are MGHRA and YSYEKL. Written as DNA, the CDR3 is TGCGCCAGCAGCCTGACAGGGCAGATCACCGATACGCAGTATTTT. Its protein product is CASSLTGQITDTQYF.

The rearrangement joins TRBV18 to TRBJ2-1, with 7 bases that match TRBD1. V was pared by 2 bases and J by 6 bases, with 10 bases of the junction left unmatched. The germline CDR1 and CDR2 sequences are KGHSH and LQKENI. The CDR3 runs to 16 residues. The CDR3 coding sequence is TGTGCCAGCTCACCAGACAGGGTAAGACTCGCCAATGAGCAGTTCTTC. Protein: CASSPDRVRLANEQFF.

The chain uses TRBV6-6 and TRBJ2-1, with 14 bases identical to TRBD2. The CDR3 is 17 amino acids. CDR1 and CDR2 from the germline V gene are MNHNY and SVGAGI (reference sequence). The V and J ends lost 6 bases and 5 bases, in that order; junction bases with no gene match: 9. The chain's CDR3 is CASSRGLAGGVDNEQFF. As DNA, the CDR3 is TGTGCCAGCAGCCGAGGACTAGCGGGAGGAGTAGACAATGAGCAGTTCTTC.

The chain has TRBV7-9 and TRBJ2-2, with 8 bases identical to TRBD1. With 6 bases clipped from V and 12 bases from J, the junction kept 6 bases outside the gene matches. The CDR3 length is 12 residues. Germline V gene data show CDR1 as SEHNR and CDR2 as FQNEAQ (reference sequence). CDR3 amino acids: CASRSDRGKLFF. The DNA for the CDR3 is TGTGCCAGCAGGTCCGACAGGGGCAAGCTGTTTTTT.

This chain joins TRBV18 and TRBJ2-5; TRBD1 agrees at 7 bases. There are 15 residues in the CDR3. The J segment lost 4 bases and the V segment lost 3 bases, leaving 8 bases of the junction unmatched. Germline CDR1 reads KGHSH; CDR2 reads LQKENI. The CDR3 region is CASSPIQQGTETQYF. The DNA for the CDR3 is TGTGCCAGCTCACCTATTCAACAGGGGACAGAGACCCAGTACTTC. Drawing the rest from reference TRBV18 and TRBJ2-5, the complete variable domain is NAGVMQNPRHLVRRRGQEARLRCSPMKGHSHVYWYRQLPEEGLKFMVYLQKENIIDESGMPKERFSAEFPKEGPSILRIQQVVRGDSAAYFCASSPIQQGTETQYFGPGTRLLVL.

The chain's CDR3 is CASSLAAGAFETQYF. DNA of the CDR3: TGCGCCAGCAGCTTGGCCGCAGGGGCTTTTGAGACCCAGTACTTC. The chain joins TRBV5-1 to TRBJ2-5; tentative D call: TRBD1 (6 bases). The V and J ends lost 0 bases and 5 bases respectively, with 14 bases between them. Germline V CDR1 and CDR2: SGHRS, YFSETQ. This CDR3 is 15 amino acids long.

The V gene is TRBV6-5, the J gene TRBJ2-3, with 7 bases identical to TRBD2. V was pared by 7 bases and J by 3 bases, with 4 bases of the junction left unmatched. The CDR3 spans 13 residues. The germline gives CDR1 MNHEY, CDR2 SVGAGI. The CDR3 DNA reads TGTGCCAGCACTGCGGGGGTTACAGATACGCAGTATTTT. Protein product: CASTAGVTDTQYF.

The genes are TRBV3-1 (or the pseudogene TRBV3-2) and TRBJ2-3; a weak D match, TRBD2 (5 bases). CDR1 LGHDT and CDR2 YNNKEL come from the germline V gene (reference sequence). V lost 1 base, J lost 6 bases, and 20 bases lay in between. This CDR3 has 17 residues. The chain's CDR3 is CASSQGQRVAERDTQYF. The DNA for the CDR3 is TGTGCCAGCAGCCAAGGCCAGAGGGTGGCGGAGAGGGATACGCAGTATTTT.

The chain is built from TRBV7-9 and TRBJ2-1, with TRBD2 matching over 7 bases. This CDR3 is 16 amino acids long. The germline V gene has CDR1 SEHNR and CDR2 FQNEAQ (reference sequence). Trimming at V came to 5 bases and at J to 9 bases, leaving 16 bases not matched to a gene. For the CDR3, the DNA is TGTGCCAGCAGCCTGGAAGGGAGGGAGGGCCATAGTGAGCAGTTCTTC. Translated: CASSLEGREGHSEQFF.

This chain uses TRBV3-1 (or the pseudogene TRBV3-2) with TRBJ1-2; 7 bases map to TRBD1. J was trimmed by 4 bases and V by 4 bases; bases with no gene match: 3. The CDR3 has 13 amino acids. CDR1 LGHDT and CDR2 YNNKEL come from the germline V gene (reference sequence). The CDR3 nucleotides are TGTGCCAGCAGCCCGGGGACAGTCTATGGCTACACCTTC. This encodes CASSPGTVYGYTF.

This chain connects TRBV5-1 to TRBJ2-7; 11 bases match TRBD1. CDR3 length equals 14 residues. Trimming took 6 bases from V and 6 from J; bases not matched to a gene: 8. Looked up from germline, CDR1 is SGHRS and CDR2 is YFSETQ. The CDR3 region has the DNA TGCGCCAGCACCCTCGGGACAGGGGGTGGCGAGCAGTACTTC. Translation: CASTLGTGGGEQYF.

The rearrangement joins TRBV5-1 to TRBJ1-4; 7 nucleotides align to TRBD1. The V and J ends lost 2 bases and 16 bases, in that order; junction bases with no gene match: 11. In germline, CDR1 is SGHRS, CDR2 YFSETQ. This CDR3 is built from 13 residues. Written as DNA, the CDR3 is TGCGCCAGCAGCTTACATTATCCGGGACAGACGTTTTTT. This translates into CASSLHYPGQTFF.

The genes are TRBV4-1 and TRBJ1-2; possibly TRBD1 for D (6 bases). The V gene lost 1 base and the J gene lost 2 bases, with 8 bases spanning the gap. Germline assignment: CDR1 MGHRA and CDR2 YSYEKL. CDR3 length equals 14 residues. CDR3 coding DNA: TGCGCCAGCAGCCAAGGGACAGAGAACTATGGCTACACCTTC. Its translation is CASSQGTENYGYTF.

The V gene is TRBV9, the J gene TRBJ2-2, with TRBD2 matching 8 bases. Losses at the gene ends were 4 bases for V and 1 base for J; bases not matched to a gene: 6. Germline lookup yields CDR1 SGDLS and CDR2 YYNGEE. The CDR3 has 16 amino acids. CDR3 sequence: CASSPHLAGNTGELFF. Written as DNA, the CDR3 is TGTGCCAGCAGCCCCCATCTAGCGGGGAACACCGGGGAGCTGTTTTTT. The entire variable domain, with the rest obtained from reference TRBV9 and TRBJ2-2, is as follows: DSGVTQTPKHLITATGQRVTLRCSPRSGDLSVYWYQQSLDQGLQFLIQYYNGEERAKGNILERFSAQQFPDLHSELNLSSLELGDSALYFCASSPHLAGNTGELFFGEGSRLTVL.